This TCR beta chain was identified in a study of beta chain features in type 1 diabetes (dated by TCRdb to the late 2010s). Looking at the study overall: Mean age, gender distribution, total cell number and subset yield did not differ between patients and healthy donors. A total of approximately 110,000,000 sorted cells were examined across all samples, and a strong correlation was observed between cell number per subset and RNA yield. In the study, recently diagnosed type 1 diabetes patients and matched healthy donors were compared on the TCRB repertoires of their sorted circulating CD4+ T cell subsets. Whereas all 28 donors provided naive and central memory subsets, regulatory and stem cell-like memory subsets were isolated from just 8 patients and about 8 healthy donors. General study outcomes and caveats: Naive, central memory and regulatory TCRB repertoires appeared to be more alike among patients than among healthy donors. Because small numbers of individuals were included in the HLA sub-analyses, any influence of HLA type on TCRB rearrangement was left unresolved. Because cDNA was sequenced instead of genomic DNA, highly expressing activated cells could be over-represented, though the groups showed no difference in activation or CD3 levels. In all four CD4+ subsets, TCRB CDR3 length was moderately but significantly shorter in type 1 diabetes patients. Fewer insertions and more nucleotide deletions at VDJ recombination sites were observed in patients with type 1 diabetes, implying thymic rearrangement abnormalities. Shorter templates might be favored by PCR, yet because patient and control samples were amplified and corrected together, any such skew would affect both groups equally.

Each donor gave one peripheral blood draw, averaging approximately 0.11 L, which was collected into heparinised tubes. A BD FACSAria II and a panel including CD45RO, CCR7, CD25, CD127, CD95 and CD27 were used to sort naive, central memory, regulatory and stem cell-like memory CD4+ T cells. All sorted populations exceeded 98% purity. PBMCs were separated immediately by Lymphoprep density gradient centrifugation and were stained directly, without being cultured. So that batch effects would be minimized, each experiment stained and sorted samples in pairs, pairing one healthy donor with one patient. The CDR3 spans 15 residues, from the cysteine through the phenylalanine. Solely the CDR3 DNA is kept, with 45 bases framed from the first base. Relative to germline, V is missing 2 bases and J is missing 9 bases, with 9 bases of the junction outside any gene match. From the germline V gene, CDR1 is ENHRY and CDR2 is SYGVKD.

The entire isolated RNA was reverse transcribed using the High Capacity cDNA Reverse Transcription Kit, and thus expressed TCRB transcripts were sequenced. Stem cell-like memory T cell samples underwent survey-depth immunoSEQ sequencing, averaging roughly 1 million total reads per sample. After sorted cells were lysed in RLT buffer, RNA was extracted with DNase-treated RNeasy Micro or Mini kits, with the choice depending on cell number. Each cell subset was processed on its own to prevent cross-contamination, while patient and healthy donor samples were processed together. TCRB sequences were amplified from cDNA with the immunoSEQ multiplex PCR, producing 87-bp fragments spanning the CDR3 region. The amplicons were sequenced using the Illumina HiSeq platform. In the authors' own workflow: PCR bias was corrected computationally using synthetic template baselines, and reads within Hamming distance 2 were collapsed, with unmergeable singletons discarded. Reads were aligned against IMGT so that V, D and J genes, CDR3 length and insertions or deletions at six rearrangement sites could be assigned. Within each subset, clonotype counts were normalized to sorted cell number, after which true diversity and Gini coefficients were computed with the tcR R package. Repertoire sharing was quantified using the overlap coefficient calculated on TCRB nucleotide sequences. Here the immuneACCESS table is served through TCRdb, limited to in-frame sequences with V and J called. Missing clones are a known gap in these copies; in checked studies unresolved V genes cover under half, and the rest lacks a known reason. Clonal size and the V and J genes are those of that table, whereas D and trimming came from the DNA. Recorded for this sample are some 17,000 clones; around 70% of them occurred a single time. Approximately 0.8% of the sample is taken by the ten largest.

This clone was observed once. The antigen this receptor binds is unknown. No per-base quality is available; no much larger clone lies one base away. The TCR comes from a young man with type 1 diabetes. Here the chain combines TRBV10-3 and TRBJ1-5; 8 bases in the junction line up with TRBD1. Specimen: stem cell memory CD4+ T cells from blood. The cell subset or site label of this sample denotes: stem cell-like memory CD4+ T cells. The DNA reads TGTGCCATCAGTGAGATGGGACAGGCAGAGGGGCCCCAGCATTTT. This is translated as CAISEMGQAEGPQHF.